This TCR beta chain was sequenced in a study of beta chain features in type 1 diabetes. Whole-study results and caveats: For patients, the naive, central memory and Treg TCRB repertoires appeared more alike than for healthy donors.

To note about this clone: Its specificity is not known.

The whole isolated RNA underwent reverse transcription, so sequencing captured expressed TCRB transcripts. Clones were sequenced by immunoSEQ multiplex PCR, and TCRdb holds only the in-frame ones, with some missing. The sample lists under 450,000 clones; about 14% were seen once. The V end lost 7 bases, the J end lost 1 base, and 16 bases lay between the germline ends. This CDR3 has 15 residues. The V gene's germline CDR1 is LGHNA and CDR2 YSLEER. The J gene is TRBJ1-1, the V gene TRBV4-3; D unresolved. Sequenced sample: naive CD4+ T cells from blood. This clonotype was obtained from a man aged 25 to 40 in good health. In nucleotides, the CDR3 is TGCGCCAGCAACCGAATTGGACTTACGAACACTGAAGCTTTCTTT. Residues: CASNRIGLTNTEAFF.